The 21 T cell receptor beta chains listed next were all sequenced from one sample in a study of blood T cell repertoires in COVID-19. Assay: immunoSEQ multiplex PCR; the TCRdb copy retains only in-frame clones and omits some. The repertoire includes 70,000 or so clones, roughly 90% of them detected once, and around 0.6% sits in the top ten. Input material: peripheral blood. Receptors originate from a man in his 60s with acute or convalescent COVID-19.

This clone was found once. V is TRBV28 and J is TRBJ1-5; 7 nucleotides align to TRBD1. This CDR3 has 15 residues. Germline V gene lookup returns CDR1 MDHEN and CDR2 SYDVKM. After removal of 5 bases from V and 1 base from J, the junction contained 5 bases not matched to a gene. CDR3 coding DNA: TGTGCCAGCAGTCAAGGACAGGTCAGCAATCAGCCCCAGCATTTT. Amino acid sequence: CASSQGQVSNQPQHF.

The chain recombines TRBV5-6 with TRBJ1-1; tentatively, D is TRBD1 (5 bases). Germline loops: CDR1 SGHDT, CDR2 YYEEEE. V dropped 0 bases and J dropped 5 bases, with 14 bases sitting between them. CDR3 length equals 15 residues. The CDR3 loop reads CASSLVPVGATEAFF. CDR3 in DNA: TGTGCCAGCAGCTTGGTCCCCGTAGGGGCGACTGAAGCTTTCTTT.

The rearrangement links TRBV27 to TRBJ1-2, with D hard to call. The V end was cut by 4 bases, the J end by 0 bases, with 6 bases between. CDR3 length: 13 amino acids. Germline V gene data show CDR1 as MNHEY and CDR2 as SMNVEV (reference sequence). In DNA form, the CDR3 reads TGTGCCAGCAGTTCAACTGCTAACTATGGCTACACCTTC. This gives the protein CASSSTANYGYTF.

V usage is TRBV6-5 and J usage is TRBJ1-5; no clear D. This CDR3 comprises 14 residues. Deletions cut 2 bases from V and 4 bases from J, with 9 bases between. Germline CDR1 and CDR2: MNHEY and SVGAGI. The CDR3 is CASSYGQHNQPQHF. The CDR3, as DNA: TGTGCCAGCAGTTACGGGCAGCATAATCAGCCCCAGCATTTT.

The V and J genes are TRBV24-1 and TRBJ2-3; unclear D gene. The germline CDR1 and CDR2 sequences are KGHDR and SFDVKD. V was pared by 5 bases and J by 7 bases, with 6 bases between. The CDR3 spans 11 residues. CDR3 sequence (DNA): TGTGCCACCAGTGTCCAAAATACGCAGTATTTT. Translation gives CATSVQNTQYF.

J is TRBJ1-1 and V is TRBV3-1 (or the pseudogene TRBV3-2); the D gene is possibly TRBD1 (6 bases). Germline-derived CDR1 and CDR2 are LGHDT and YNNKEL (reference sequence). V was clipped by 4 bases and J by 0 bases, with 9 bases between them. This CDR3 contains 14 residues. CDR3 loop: CASSRDTLNTEAFF. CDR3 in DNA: TGTGCCAGCAGCCGGGACACCTTGAACACTGAAGCTTTCTTT.

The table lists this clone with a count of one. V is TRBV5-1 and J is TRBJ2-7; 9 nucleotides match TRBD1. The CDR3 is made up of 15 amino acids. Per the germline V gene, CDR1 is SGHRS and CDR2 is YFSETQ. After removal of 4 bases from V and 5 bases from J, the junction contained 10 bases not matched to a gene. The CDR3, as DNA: TGCGCCAGCAGCGCCCGTGGGGACAGGGAAAACGAGCAGTACTTC. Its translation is CASSARGDRENEQYF.

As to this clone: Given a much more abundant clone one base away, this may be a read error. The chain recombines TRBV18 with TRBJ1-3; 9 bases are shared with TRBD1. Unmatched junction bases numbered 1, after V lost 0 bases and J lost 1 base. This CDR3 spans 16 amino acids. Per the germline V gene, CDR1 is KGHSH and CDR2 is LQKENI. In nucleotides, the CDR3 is TGTGCCAGCTCACCACCGGGACAGGGTTCTGGAAACACCATATATTTT. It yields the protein CASSPPGQGSGNTIYF.

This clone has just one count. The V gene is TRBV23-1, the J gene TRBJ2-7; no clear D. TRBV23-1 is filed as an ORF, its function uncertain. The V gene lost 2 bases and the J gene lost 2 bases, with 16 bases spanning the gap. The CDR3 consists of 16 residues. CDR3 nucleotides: TGCGCCAGCAGTCAACCAATGGCAGGCGACACCTACGAGCAGTACTTC. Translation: CASSQPMAGDTYEQYF.

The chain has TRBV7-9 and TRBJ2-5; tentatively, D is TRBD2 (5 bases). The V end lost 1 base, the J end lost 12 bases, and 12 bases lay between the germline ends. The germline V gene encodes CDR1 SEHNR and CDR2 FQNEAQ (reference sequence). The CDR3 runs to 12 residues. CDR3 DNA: TGTGCCAGCAGCTTAGATCGTGGACTGAAGTACTTC. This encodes CASSLDRGLKYF. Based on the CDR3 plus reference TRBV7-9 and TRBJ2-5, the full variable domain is DTGVSQNPRHKITKRGQNVTFRCDPISEHNRLYWYRQTLGQGPEFLTYFQNEAQLEKSRLLSDRFSAERPKGSFSTLEIQRTEQGDSAMYLCASSLDRGLKYFGPGTRLLVL.

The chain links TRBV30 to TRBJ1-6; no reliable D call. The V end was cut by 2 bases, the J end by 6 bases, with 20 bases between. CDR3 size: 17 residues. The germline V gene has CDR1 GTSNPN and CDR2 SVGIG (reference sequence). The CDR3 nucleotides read TGTGCCTGGAGTACCTTACCAACCGACTTTTTTAATTCACCCCTCCACTTT. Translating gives CAWSTLPTDFFNSPLHF.

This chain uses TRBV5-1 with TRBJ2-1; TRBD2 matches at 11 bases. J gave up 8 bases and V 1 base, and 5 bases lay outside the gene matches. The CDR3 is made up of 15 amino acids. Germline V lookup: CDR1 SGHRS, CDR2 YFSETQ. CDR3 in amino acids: CASSLTSGSKHEQFF. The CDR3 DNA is TGCGCCAGCAGCTTGACTAGCGGGAGCAAGCATGAGCAGTTCTTC.

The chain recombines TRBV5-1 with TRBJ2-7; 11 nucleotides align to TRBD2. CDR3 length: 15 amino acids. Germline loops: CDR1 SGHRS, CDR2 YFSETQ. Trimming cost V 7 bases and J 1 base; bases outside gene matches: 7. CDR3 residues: CASGSGLADSYEQYF. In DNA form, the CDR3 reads TGCGCCAGCGGTTCGGGACTAGCGGATTCCTACGAGCAGTACTTC.

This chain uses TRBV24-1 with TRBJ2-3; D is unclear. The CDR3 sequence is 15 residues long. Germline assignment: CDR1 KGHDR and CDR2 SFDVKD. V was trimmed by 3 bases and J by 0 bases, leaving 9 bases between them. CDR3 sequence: CATSDPELSTDTQYF. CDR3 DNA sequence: TGTGCCACCAGTGATCCCGAGCTTAGCACAGATACGCAGTATTTT.

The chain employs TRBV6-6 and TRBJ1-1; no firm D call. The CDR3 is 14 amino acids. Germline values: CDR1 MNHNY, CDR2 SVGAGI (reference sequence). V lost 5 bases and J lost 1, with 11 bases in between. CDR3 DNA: TGTGCCAGCAGTGATGGACGGGAGAACACTGAAGCTTTCTTT. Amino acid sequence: CASSDGRENTEAFF.

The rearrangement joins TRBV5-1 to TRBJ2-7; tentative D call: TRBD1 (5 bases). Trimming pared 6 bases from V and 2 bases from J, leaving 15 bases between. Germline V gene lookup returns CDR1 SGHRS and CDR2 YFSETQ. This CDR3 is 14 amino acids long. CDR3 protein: CASKTDLIPYEQYF. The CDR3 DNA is TGCGCCAGCAAGACAGACTTAATCCCCTACGAGCAGTACTTC.

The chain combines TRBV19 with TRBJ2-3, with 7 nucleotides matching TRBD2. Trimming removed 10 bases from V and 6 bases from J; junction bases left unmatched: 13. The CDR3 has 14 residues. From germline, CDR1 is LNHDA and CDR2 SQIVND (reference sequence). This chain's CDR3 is CATEGREKGDTQYF. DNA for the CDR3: TGTGCCACCGAGGGGCGGGAGAAGGGTGATACGCAGTATTTT.

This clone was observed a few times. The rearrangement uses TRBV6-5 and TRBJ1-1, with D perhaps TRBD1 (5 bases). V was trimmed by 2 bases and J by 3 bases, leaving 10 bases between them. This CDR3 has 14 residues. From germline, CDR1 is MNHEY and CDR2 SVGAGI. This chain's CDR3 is CASSYGQGDTEAFF. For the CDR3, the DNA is TGTGCCAGCAGTTACGGTCAAGGGGACACTGAAGCTTTCTTT.

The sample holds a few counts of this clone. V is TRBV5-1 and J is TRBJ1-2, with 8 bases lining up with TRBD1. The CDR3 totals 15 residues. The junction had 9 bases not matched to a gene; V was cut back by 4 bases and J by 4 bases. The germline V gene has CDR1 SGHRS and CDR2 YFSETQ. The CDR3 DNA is TGCGCCAGCAGCCTCGACGGGACAGGACCCTATGGCTACACCTTC. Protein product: CASSLDGTGPYGYTF.

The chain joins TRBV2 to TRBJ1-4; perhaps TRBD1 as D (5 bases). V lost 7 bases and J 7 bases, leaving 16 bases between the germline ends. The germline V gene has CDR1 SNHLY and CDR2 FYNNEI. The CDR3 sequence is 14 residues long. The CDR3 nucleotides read TGTGCCAGCAAAAATCGGCAGGGTTTTGAAAAACTGTTTTTT. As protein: CASKNRQGFEKLFF. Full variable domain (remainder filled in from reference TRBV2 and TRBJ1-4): EPEVTQTPSHQVTQMGQEVILRCVPISNHLYFYWYRQILGQKVEFLVSFYNNEISEKSEIFDDQFSVERPDGSNFTLKIRSTKLEDSAMYFCASKNRQGFEKLFFGSGTQLSVL.

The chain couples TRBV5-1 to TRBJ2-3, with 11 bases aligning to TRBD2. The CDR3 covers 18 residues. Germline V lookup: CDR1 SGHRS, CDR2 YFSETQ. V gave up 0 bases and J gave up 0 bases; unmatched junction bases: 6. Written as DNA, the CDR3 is TGCGCCAGCAGCTTGGGACTAGCGGGATTCAGGAGCACAGATACGCAGTATTTT. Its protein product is CASSLGLAGFRSTDTQYF.